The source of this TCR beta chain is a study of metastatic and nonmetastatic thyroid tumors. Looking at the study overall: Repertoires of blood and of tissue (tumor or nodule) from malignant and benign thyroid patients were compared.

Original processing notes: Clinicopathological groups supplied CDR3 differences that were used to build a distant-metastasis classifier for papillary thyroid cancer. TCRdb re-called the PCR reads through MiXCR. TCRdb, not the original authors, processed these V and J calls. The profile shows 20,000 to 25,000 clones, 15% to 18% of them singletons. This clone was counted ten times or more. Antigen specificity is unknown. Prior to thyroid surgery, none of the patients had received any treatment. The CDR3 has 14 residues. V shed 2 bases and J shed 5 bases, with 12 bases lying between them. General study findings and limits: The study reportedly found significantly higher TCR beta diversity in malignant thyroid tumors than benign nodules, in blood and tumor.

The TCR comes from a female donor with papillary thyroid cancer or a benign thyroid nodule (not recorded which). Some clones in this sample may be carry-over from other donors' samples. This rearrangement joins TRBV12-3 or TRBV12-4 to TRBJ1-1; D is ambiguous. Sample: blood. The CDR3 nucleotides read TGTGCCAGCAGTTTAAGGGAGGGCCAGACTGAAGCTTTCTTT. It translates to CASSLREGQTEAFF.